The 17 T cell receptor beta chains below were found in one sample sequenced in a study of identical twins. Via MiXCR, TCRdb re-called the 5' RACE reads, giving one row per CDR3 protein. The profile shows 1.5 million to 2 million distinct CDR3 sequences, under 35% of them singletons. Sequences were obtained from cord blood. These receptors originate from a newborn girl in good health.

As to this clonotype: Sequence at one end of the junction differs from germline and may be a read error. This chain links TRBV20-1 with TRBJ2-1; D gene ambiguous. The CDR3 totals 14 residues. Germline CDR1 DFQATT, CDR2 SNEGSKA (reference sequence). This CDR3 is CSAGESAKSNEQFF. As DNA, the CDR3 is TGCAGTGCTGGAGAATCAGCGAAGAGTAATGAGCAGTTCTTC.

This clonotype was detected only once. One junction end disagrees with the germline gene, perhaps due to a read error. The chain carries TRBV25-1 and TRBJ2-1; D gene unclear. The DNA end is a closer match to TRBJ2-7, so the J assignment may be wrong. The CDR3 has 16 amino acids. In germline, CDR1 is MGHDK, CDR2 SYGVNS. CDR3 DNA sequence: TGTACCAGCAGTGAATATCCAGGAATCTCCTACAATGAGCAGTACTTC. Translation gives CTSSEYPGISYNEQYF.

J is TRBJ1-2 and V is TRBV20-1; D gene unclear. Trimming pared 6 bases from V and 2 bases from J, leaving 13 bases between. Germline values: CDR1 DFQATT, CDR2 SNEGSKA (reference sequence). This CDR3 comprises 13 residues. The CDR3 protein is CSAEQPLNYGYTF. CDR3 sequence (DNA): TGCAGTGCCGAGCAGCCCCTCAACTATGGCTACACCTTC.

In its sample, this clonotype was seen many times. The chain recombines TRBV10-2 with TRBJ2-6; no reliable D call. The ends were cut back, 2 bases at V and 0 bases at J, with 11 bases in the middle. The CDR3 has 17 amino acids. From germline, CDR1 is WSHSY and CDR2 SAAADI. CDR3 sequence: CASSELFPFSGANVLTF. Written as DNA, the CDR3 is TGCGCCAGCAGTGAGCTTTTCCCGTTCTCTGGGGCCAACGTCCTGACTTTC.

Of note for this clonotype: A read error may produce the germline difference seen at one junction end. The rearrangement joins TRBV6-6 to TRBJ2-7, with D perhaps TRBD1 (5 bases). The CDR3 spans 14 residues. Germline V gene lookup returns CDR1 MNHNY and CDR2 SVGAGI (reference sequence). CDR3 residues: CTSSYSGRIYEQYF. In DNA, the CDR3 is TGTACCAGCAGTTACTCAGGGCGGATCTACGAGCAGTACTTC.

The rearrangement links TRBV20-1 to TRBJ2-7; 13 positions agree with TRBD2. Germline V gene sequence: CDR1 DFQATT, CDR2 SNEGSKA (reference sequence). The CDR3 runs to 15 residues. V shed 2 bases, J shed 2 bases, and the junction held 3 bases outside the gene matches. The CDR3 DNA is TGCAGTGCTAGATTGGGACTAGCGGGAACCTACGAGCAGTACTTC. Amino acids: CSARLGLAGTYEQYF.

This clonotype was found a few times. The chain employs TRBV13 and TRBJ1-6, with D possibly TRBD1 on 6 matching bases. There are 14 residues in the CDR3. Germline V CDR1 and CDR2: PRHDT, FYEKMQ (reference sequence). V shed 3 bases and J shed 6 bases, with 9 bases lying between them. The CDR3 spells CASSFGRGNSPLHF. The CDR3 nucleotides are TGTGCCAGCAGCTTCGGCAGGGGTAATTCACCCCTCCACTTT.

This clonotype was observed a handful of times. This sequence joins TRBV24-1 and TRBJ1-2; D is unclear. Germline V CDR1 and CDR2: KGHDR, SFDVKD. Trimming stripped 6 bases from V and 3 bases from J, with 10 bases between. The CDR3 has 13 amino acids. The CDR3 bases are TGTGCCACCAGTAGGCCGTATCACTATGGCTACACCTTC. This codes for CATSRPYHYGYTF.

There are a few counts of this clonotype. The chain has TRBV7-2 and TRBJ2-1, with 9 bases fitting TRBD2. With 0 bases clipped from V and 7 bases from J, the junction kept 4 bases outside the gene matches. The length of the CDR3 is 15 residues. Germline V gives CDR1 SGHTA, CDR2 FQGNSA. The CDR3 loop reads CASSLAPSGANEQFF. The DNA for the CDR3 is TGTGCCAGCAGCTTAGCGCCTAGCGGGGCAAATGAGCAGTTCTTC.

The CDR3 here is CASSFVAGSSYNEQFF. The CDR3 coding sequence is TGTGCCAGCAGCTTTGTGGCGGGTAGCTCCTACAATGAGCAGTTCTTC. The genes are TRBV13 and TRBJ2-1, with TRBD2 as a possible D gene (5 bases). This CDR3 contains 16 residues. In germline, CDR1 is PRHDT, CDR2 FYEKMQ (reference sequence). The V and J ends lost 3 bases and 0 bases respectively, with 12 bases between them.

This clonotype was observed at least ten times. The chain uses TRBV2 and TRBJ2-3; 9 nucleotides agree with TRBD2. The CDR3 covers 15 residues. The germline gives CDR1 SNHLY, CDR2 FYNNEI. V shed 7 bases, J shed 1 base, and the junction held 6 bases outside the gene matches. The CDR3 nucleotides are TGTGCCAGCACCATCAGGACTAGCGGCACAGATACGCAGTATTTT. Translating gives CASTIRTSGTDTQYF.

This clonotype was seen a handful of times. The chain joins TRBV7-2 to TRBJ2-4; a possible D gene is TRBD1 (5 bases). V was cut by 0 bases and J by 0 bases, with 18 bases left in between. The CDR3 spans 19 residues. Germline V CDR1 and CDR2: SGHTA, FQGNSA. Here the CDR3 reads CASSLAGLTPKLAKNIQYF. The CDR3, as DNA: TGTGCCAGCAGCTTAGCGGGGCTCACGCCCAAGCTAGCCAAAAACATTCAGTACTTC.

This clonotype has only a few counts. The chain employs TRBV7-2 and TRBJ2-7, with D unclear. V lost 1 base and J lost 7, with 8 bases in between. The germline V gene encodes CDR1 SGHTA and CDR2 FQGNSA. This CDR3 contains 12 residues. The CDR3 loop reads CASSLVGWEQYF. The CDR3 DNA reads TGTGCCAGCAGCTTAGTGGGGTGGGAGCAGTACTTC. Combining the CDR3 with reference TRBV7-2 and TRBJ2-7 gives the whole variable domain GAGVSQSPSNKVTEKGKDVELRCDPISGHTALYWYRQSLGQGLEFLIYFQGNSAPDKSGLPSDRFSAERTGGSVSTLTIQRTQQEDSAVYLCASSLVGWEQYFGPGTRLTVT.

The genes are TRBV13 and TRBJ2-4; 7 bases are shared with TRBD2. The CDR3 extends over 22 amino acids. Germline V lookup: CDR1 PRHDT, CDR2 FYEKMQ (reference sequence). The ends lost 2 bases at V and 0 bases at J; junction bases unmatched: 22. The CDR3 reads CASSLLKGWWASGRLAKNIQYF. The CDR3 DNA is TGTGCCAGCAGCTTATTAAAAGGTTGGTGGGCTAGCGGAAGACTAGCCAAAAACATTCAGTACTTC.

The rearrangement uses TRBV14 and TRBJ2-4, with D hard to call. The V gene lost 1 base and the J gene lost 2 bases, with 6 bases spanning the gap. Germline lookup yields CDR1 SGHDN and CDR2 FVKESK. This CDR3 has 14 residues. This CDR3 reads CASSQGFPKNIQYF. The CDR3, as DNA: TGTGCCAGCAGCCAAGGGTTTCCCAAAAACATTCAGTACTTC.

This CDR3 is CSAPGLAVYEQYF. The CDR3 nucleotides read TGCAGTGCGCCGGGACTAGCAGTTTACGAGCAGTACTTC. The chain is built from TRBV20-1 and TRBJ2-7; 9 positions match TRBD2. CDR3 length equals 13 residues. Germline V gene lookup returns CDR1 DFQATT and CDR2 SNEGSKA (reference sequence). V lost 6 bases, J lost 4 bases, and 7 bases stayed unmatched.

The CDR3 loop is CASSLGDRGHEQFF. The DNA for the CDR3 is TGCGCCAGCAGCTTGGGTGACAGGGGGCATGAGCAGTTCTTC. V usage is TRBV5-1 and J usage is TRBJ2-1; TRBD1 aligns across 10 bases. CDR1 SGHRS and CDR2 YFSETQ come from the germline V gene. V shed 0 bases and J 8 bases; nucleotides not matched to a gene: 2. CDR3 length: 14 amino acids.